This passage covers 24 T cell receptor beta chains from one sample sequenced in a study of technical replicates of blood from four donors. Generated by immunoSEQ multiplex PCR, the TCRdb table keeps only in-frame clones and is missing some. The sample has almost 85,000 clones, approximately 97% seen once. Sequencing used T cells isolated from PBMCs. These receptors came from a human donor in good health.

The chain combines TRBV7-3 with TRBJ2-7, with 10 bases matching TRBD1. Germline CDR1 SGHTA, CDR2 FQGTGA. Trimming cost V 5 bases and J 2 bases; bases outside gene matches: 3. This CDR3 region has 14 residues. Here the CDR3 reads CASSQGQGAYEQYF. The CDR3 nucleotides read TGTGCCAGCAGCCAAGGACAGGGGGCCTACGAGCAGTACTTC.

CDR3 amino acids: CASSFLTSGGGETQYF. In DNA, the CDR3 is TGTGCCAGCAGCTTTCTTACAAGCGGGGGAGGAGAGACCCAGTACTTC. This rearrangement joins TRBV5-6 to TRBJ2-5, with 8 bases matching TRBD2. The CDR3 spans 16 residues. Germline V gene sequence: CDR1 SGHDT, CDR2 YYEEEE. Unmatched junction bases numbered 10, after V lost 2 bases and J lost 4 bases.

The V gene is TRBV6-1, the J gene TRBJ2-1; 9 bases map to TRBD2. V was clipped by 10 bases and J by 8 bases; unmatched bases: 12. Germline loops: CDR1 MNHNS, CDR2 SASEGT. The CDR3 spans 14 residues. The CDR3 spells CAIQPGLASHEQFF. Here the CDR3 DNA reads TGTGCCATCCAGCCGGGACTAGCTTCCCATGAGCAGTTCTTC.

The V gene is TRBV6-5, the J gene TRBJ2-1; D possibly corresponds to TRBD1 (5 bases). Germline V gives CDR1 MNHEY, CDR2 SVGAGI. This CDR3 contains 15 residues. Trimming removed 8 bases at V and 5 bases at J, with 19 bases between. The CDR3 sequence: CASGKGVGGNNEQFF. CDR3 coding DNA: TGTGCCAGCGGGAAAGGGGTAGGTGGGAACAATGAGCAGTTCTTC.

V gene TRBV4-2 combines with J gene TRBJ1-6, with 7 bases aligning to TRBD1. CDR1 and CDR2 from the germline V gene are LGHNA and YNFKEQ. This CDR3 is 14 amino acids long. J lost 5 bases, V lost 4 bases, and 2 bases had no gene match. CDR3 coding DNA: TGTGCCAGCAGCCTTGGACAGGATAATTCACCCCTCCACTTT. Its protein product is CASSLGQDNSPLHF.

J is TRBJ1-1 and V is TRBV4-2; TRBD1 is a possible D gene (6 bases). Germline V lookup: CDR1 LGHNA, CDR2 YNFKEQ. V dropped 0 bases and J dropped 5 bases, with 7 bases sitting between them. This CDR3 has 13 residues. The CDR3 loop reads CASSQEQGTEAFF. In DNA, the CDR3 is TGTGCCAGCAGCCAAGAACAGGGAACTGAAGCTTTCTTT.

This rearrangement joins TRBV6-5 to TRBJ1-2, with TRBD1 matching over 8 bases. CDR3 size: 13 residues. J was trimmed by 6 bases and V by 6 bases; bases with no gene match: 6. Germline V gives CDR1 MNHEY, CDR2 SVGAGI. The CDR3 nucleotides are TGTGCCAGCAGGTGGACAGGGTCGGATGGCTACACCTTC. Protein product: CASRWTGSDGYTF.

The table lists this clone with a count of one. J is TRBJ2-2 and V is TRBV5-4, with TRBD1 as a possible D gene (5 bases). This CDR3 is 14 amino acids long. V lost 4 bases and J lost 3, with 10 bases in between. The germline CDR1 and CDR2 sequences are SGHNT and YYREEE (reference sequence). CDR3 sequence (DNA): TGTGCCAGCAGCCATCAGACAGACACCGGGGAGCTGTTTTTT. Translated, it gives CASSHQTDTGELFF.

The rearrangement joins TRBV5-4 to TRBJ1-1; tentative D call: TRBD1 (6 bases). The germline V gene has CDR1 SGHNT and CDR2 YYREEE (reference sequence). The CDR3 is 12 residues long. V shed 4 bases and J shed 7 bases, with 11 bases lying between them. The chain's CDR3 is CASSIGGVEAFF. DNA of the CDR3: TGTGCCAGCAGCATAGGGGGGGTTGAAGCTTTCTTT.

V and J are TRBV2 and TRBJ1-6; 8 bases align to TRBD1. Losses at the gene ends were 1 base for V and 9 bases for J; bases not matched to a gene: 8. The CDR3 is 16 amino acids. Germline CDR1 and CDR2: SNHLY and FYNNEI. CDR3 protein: CASSEGSGGSGSPLHF. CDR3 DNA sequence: TGTGCCAGCAGTGAAGGTTCAGGGGGCTCGGGTTCACCCCTCCACTTT. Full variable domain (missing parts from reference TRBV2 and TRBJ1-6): EPEVTQTPSHQVTQMGQEVILRCVPISNHLYFYWYRQILGQKVEFLVSFYNNEISEKSEIFDDQFSVERPDGSNFTLKIRSTKLEDSAMYFCASSEGSGGSGSPLHFGNGTRLTVT.

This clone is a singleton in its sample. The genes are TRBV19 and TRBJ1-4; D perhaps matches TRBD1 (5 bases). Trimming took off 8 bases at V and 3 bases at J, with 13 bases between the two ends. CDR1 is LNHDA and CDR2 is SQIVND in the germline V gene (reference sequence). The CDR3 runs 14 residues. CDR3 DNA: TGTGCCAGTTCGTTGACAGTCGCTAATGAAAAACTGTTTTTT. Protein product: CASSLTVANEKLFF.

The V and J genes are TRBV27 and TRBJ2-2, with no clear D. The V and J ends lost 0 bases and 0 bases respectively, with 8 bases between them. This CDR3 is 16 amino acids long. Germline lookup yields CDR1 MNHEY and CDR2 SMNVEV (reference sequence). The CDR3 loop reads CASSLSRQSNTGELFF. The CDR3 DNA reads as TGTGCCAGCAGTTTATCGAGGCAGTCGAACACCGGGGAGCTGTTTTTT.

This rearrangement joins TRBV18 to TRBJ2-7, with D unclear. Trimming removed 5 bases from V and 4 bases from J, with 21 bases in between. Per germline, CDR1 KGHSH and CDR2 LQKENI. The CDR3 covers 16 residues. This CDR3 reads CASSSFDTQRNYEQYF. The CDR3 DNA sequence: TGTGCCAGCTCATCCTTCGACACACAACGTAATTACGAGCAGTACTTC.

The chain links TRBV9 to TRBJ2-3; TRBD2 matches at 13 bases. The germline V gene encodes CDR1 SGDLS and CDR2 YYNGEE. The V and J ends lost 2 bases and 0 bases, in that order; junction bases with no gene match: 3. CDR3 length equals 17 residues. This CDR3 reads CASSVAGLAGSTDTQYF. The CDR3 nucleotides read TGTGCCAGCAGCGTCGCGGGACTAGCGGGGAGCACAGATACGCAGTATTTT.

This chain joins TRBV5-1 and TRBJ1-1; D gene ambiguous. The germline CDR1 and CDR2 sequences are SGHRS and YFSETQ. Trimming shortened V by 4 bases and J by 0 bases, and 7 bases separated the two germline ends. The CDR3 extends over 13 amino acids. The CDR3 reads CASSPWLNTEAFF. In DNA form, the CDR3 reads TGCGCCAGCAGCCCCTGGCTGAACACTGAAGCTTTCTTT.

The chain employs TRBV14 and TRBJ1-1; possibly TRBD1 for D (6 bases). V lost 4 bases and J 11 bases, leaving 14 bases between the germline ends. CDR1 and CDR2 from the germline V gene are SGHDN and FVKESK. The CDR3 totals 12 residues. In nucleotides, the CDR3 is TGTGCCAGCAGCCGCGAGGGGGTAATGGCTTTCTTT. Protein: CASSREGVMAFF.

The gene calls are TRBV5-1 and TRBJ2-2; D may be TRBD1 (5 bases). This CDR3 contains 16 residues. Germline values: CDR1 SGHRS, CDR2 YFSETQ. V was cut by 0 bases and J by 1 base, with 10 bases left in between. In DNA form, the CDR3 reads TGCGCCAGCAGCTTGGTGGGGCAGGGGAACACCGGGGAGCTGTTTTTT. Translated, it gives CASSLVGQGNTGELFF.

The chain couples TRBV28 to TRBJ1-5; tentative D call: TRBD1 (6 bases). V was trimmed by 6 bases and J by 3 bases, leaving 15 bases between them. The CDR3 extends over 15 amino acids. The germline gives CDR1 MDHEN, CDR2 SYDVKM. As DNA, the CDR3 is TGTGCCAGCAGCCACCTATACAGGGACAATCAGCCCCAGCATTTT. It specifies CASSHLYRDNQPQHF.

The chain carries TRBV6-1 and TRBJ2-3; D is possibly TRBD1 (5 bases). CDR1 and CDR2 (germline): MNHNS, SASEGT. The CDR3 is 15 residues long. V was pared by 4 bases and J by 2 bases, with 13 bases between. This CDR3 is CASSVMDTSTDTQYF. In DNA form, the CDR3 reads TGTGCCAGCAGTGTGATGGACACTTCCACAGATACGCAGTATTTT.

The CDR3 DNA is TGCAGCGCCTGCCCAGGGTTTTCGGACACTGAAGCTTTCTTT. It codes for CSACPGFSDTEAFF. The rearrangement joins TRBV29-1 to TRBJ1-1; perhaps TRBD1 as D (5 bases). This CDR3 has 14 residues. The V end was cut by 7 bases, the J end by 3 bases, with 18 bases between. In germline, CDR1 is SQVTM, CDR2 ANQGSEA. Using reference TRBV29-1 and TRBJ1-1 for the parts outside the CDR3, the full variable domain is SAVISQKPSRDICQRGTSLTIQCQVDSQVTMMFWYRQQPGQSLTLIATANQGSEATYESGFVIDKFPISRPNLTFSTLTVSNMSPEDSSIYLCSACPGFSDTEAFFGQGTRLTVV.

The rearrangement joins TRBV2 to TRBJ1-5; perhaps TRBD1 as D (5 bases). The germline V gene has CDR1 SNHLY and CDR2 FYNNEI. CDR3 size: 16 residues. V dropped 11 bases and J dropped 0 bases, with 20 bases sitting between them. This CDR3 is CASKQGGPYSNQPQHF. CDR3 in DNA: TGTGCCTCCAAGCAGGGTGGACCATATAGCAATCAGCCCCAGCATTTT.

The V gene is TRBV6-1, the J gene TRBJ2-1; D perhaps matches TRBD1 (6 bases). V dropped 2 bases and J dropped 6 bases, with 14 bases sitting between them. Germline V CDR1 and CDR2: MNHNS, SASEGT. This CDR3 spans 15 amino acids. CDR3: CASSELGQSINEQFF. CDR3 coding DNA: TGTGCCAGCAGTGAACTAGGACAGTCCATCAATGAGCAGTTCTTC.

DNA of the CDR3: TGTGCCAGAACGCCTCAGGAGGGATCTGGAAACACCATATATTTT. Its translation is CARTPQEGSGNTIYF. V is TRBV2 and J is TRBJ1-3; no reliable D call. CDR3 length: 15 amino acids. The germline gives CDR1 SNHLY, CDR2 FYNNEI. Trimming shortened V by 9 bases and J by 1 base, and 16 bases separated the two germline ends.

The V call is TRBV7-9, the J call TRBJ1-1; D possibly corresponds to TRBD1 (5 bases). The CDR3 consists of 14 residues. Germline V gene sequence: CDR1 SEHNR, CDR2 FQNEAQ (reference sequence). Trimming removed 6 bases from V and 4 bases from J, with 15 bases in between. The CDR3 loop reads CASRSQGFPTEAFF. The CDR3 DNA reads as TGTGCCAGCAGATCCCAGGGTTTCCCCACTGAAGCTTTCTTT.